This T cell receptor beta chain appears in the sequencing data of a study of primary melanoma T cells and metastatic recurrence (dated by TCRdb to about 2020). At the level of the whole study: The cohort consisted of 150 to 250 primary melanomas of stage T2 to T4, each more than 1 mm thick. Whether patient outcome could be predicted by T-cell fraction and T-cell repertoire clonality in primary melanoma tumors was the question this study put to the test. The T-cell fraction measured by TCR beta sequencing was compared against progression-free survival as the clinical outcome. Histopathological grading of tumor-infiltrating lymphocytes was compared with the sequencing-derived T-cell fraction.

The cysteine opens and the phenylalanine closes a CDR3 of 14 amino acids. Here the CDR3 DNA is all that survives: 42 bases in frame from base 1. Trimming removed 4 bases from V and 5 bases from J, leaving 15 bases between the germline ends. The germline V gene (reference sequence) specifies GTSNPN as CDR1 and SVGIG as CDR2. Library generation was performed with the immunoSEQ multiplex PCR assay. High-throughput sequencing of the T-cell receptor beta chain was performed on primary melanoma tumor tissue. The paper's data handling went like this. TCRB CDR3 sharing between samples and the distribution of insertions and deletions were included in the repertoire analyses. A gradient-boosted model ranked the predictive value of the T-cell fraction against histopathological variables. Sourced from immuneACCESS, this table was stored by TCRdb with only in-frame sequences that have V and J called. A share of the clones is absent; for the studies checked, an unresolved V gene accounts for under half, and the remainder has no known explanation. The D gene and trimming were derived from the DNA, and the V and J assignments and clone size from that table. The sample table records dozens of clones.

The primary melanoma of each patient had been surgically resected and was considered potentially curable but at risk of metastatic recurrence. A single count supports this clone. Its antigen is not yet known. No base quality information exists; no much larger clone differs at one position. Overall study results and their limits: Progression-free survival was reportedly predicted by the tumor T-cell fraction independently of age, mitotic rate, ulceration and thickness. The authors framed an effective T-cell-mediated antitumor response in primary melanoma only as a suggestion, not a demonstrated mechanism. Adding T-cell fraction to tumor thickness reportedly improved progression-free survival prediction more than adding any other histopathological variable. Regardless of nodal disease, mitotic rate or ulceration status, a T-cell fraction above 20% appeared to be protective.

The sequence was collected from a human donor with melanoma. Sequenced sample: melanoma tumor tissue. This receptor chain uses TRBV30 and TRBJ1-5; matching of 6 bases hints at TRBD1 as the D gene. This receptor has the CDR3 CAWNRGGQDQPQHF. The sequenced DNA is TGTGCCTGGAATCGGGGGGGGCAGGATCAGCCCCAGCATTTT.